The 15 T cell receptor beta chains below all came from one sample that was sequenced in a study of blood T cell repertoires in COVID-19 (dated by TCRdb to the early 2020s). Library prep was done by the immunoSEQ multiplex PCR assay. Held by TCRdb, this immuneACCESS table contains in-frame sequences only and omits some clones. Under half of the omission traces to an unresolved V gene where checked; the cause of the rest is unknown. Here the sample has 60,000 to 85,000 clones; 70% to 90% occur a single time. The ten biggest clones cover 11% of the sample. Sequencing was performed on peripheral blood. All receptors come from a man aged 55 to 70 with COVID-19, enrolled during active disease.

The chain carries TRBV19 and TRBJ1-1; D gene uncertain. V dropped 2 bases and J dropped 6 bases, with 10 bases sitting between them. This CDR3 contains 13 residues. Germline V lookup: CDR1 LNHDA, CDR2 SQIVND (reference sequence). The CDR3 DNA is TGTGCCAGTAGTATAACCAGGTTCGCTGAAGCTTTCTTT. Its protein is CASSITRFAEAFF.

This chain connects TRBV15 to TRBJ2-5; possibly TRBD2 for D (5 bases). Trimming took 0 bases from V and 5 from J, leaving 13 bases between them. This CDR3 has 15 amino acids. Germline values: CDR1 LNHNV, CDR2 YYDKDF (reference sequence). CDR3 region: CATSRDQVRGETQYF. DNA for the CDR3: TGTGCCACCAGCAGAGATCAGGTTAGAGGGGAGACCCAGTACTTC.

The chain recombines TRBV5-6 with TRBJ1-2, with unresolved D. This CDR3 has 15 amino acids. With 0 bases removed from V and 3 bases from J, the gap between germline ends came to 12 bases. Germline CDR1 reads SGHDT; CDR2 reads YYEEEE. Here the CDR3 reads CASSLEARLYYGYTF. The CDR3 bases are TGTGCCAGCAGCTTGGAAGCTCGTCTCTACTATGGCTACACCTTC.

This clone was counted a single time. The J gene is TRBJ2-7, the V gene TRBV7-2, with 8 nucleotides matching TRBD1. Germline lookup yields CDR1 SGHTA and CDR2 FQGNSA. The CDR3 is 14 amino acids. J gave up 3 bases and V 5 bases, and 6 bases lay outside the gene matches. CDR3 amino acids: CASSTRQGHYEQYF. The CDR3 bases are TGTGCCAGCAGCACCCGACAGGGGCACTACGAGCAGTACTTC.

The chain has TRBV28 and TRBJ1-2; 9 bases match TRBD1. Germline trimming cut 5 bases from V and 1 base from J; bases unmatched to any gene: 5. This CDR3 region has 15 residues. Germline V lookup: CDR1 MDHEN, CDR2 SYDVKM. The CDR3 region has the DNA TGTGCCAGCAGTCCCCCGGGACAGGGTAACTATGGCTACACCTTC. It yields the protein CASSPPGQGNYGYTF.

The chain links TRBV28 to TRBJ2-1; 7 nucleotides align to TRBD2. This CDR3 comprises 14 residues. V trimming: 4 bases; J trimming: 4 bases; junction bases outside the gene matches: 4. Germline V gene data show CDR1 as MDHEN and CDR2 as SYDVKM. CDR3 amino acids: CASSSGLTYNEQFF. CDR3 in DNA: TGTGCCAGCAGTTCGGGACTAACTTACAATGAGCAGTTCTTC.

This clone showed up just a few times. This rearrangement joins TRBV6-1 to TRBJ2-1, with D possibly TRBD1 on 5 matching bases. The CDR3 extends over 15 amino acids. V was clipped by 2 bases and J by 3 bases, with 11 bases between them. CDR1 MNHNS and CDR2 SASEGT come from the germline V gene. CDR3 coding DNA: TGTGCCAGCAGTGAAATTATCGACAGCTACAATGAGCAGTTCTTC. Protein product: CASSEIIDSYNEQFF.

V and J are TRBV6-5 and TRBJ1-4; TRBD1 might be the D (6 bases). V was clipped by 6 bases and J by 3 bases, with 11 bases between them. Germline-derived CDR1 and CDR2 are MNHEY and SVGAGI. The CDR3 runs to 14 residues. Here the CDR3 DNA reads TGTGCCAGCAGAAACAGGGTGTCTAATGAAAAACTGTTTTTT. This gives the protein CASRNRVSNEKLFF.

This clone was seen only a few times. The chain combines TRBV3-1 (or the pseudogene TRBV3-2) with TRBJ2-5, with TRBD1 as a possible D gene (6 bases). Germline lookup yields CDR1 LGHDT and CDR2 YNNKEL (reference sequence). V was shortened by 4 bases and J by 3 bases, with 12 bases between the two germline ends. The CDR3 totals 14 residues. The CDR3 nucleotides are TGTGCCAGCAGCCTCAACCCAGGGGAAGAGACCCAGTACTTC. Residues: CASSLNPGEETQYF.

The chain combines TRBV12-5 with TRBJ1-5; D is possibly TRBD1 (6 bases). Germline V CDR1 and CDR2: LGHNT, FRNRAP. Between the trimmed V and J ends, which lost 1 base and 16 bases, there was a span of 14 bases. This CDR3 has 12 amino acids. CDR3 residues: CASGLGPRDTHF. The CDR3, as DNA: TGTGCTAGTGGTTTGGGCCCCAGGGACACCCATTTT.

This clone has just one count. The V call is TRBV20-1, the J call TRBJ2-2; 11 bases agree with TRBD2. This CDR3 is 17 amino acids long. Germline assignment: CDR1 DFQATT and CDR2 SNEGSKA (reference sequence). With 3 bases clipped from V and 4 bases from J, the junction kept 10 bases outside the gene matches. Here the CDR3 DNA reads TGCAGTGCTAGTTCTATAGCGGGGGGGCCGAGCACCGGGGAGCTGTTTTTT. This sequence encodes CSASSIAGGPSTGELFF.

The sample holds a few counts of this clone. This specimen includes other DNA sequences encoding the same CDR3. This chain links TRBV5-1 with TRBJ2-5; 10 positions agree with TRBD2. V trimming: 0 bases; J trimming: 1 base; junction bases outside the gene matches: 3. This CDR3 has 16 amino acids. The V gene's germline CDR1 is SGHRS and CDR2 YFSETQ. The CDR3 DNA is TGCGCCAGCAGCTTGGGAGTAGCGGGAGGCCAAGAGACCCAGTACTTC. Its translation is CASSLGVAGGQETQYF.

This chain links TRBV12-5 with TRBJ2-7, with D possibly being TRBD2 (6 bases). CDR1 and CDR2 from the germline V gene are LGHNT and FRNRAP. This CDR3 is 14 amino acids long. Trimming shortened V by 3 bases and J by 0 bases, and 9 bases separated the two germline ends. The CDR3 DNA sequence: TGTGCTAGTGGTTTAGAGCGGGCCTCCTACGAGCAGTACTTC. It is translated as CASGLERASYEQYF. Full variable domain (rest looked up from reference TRBV12-5 and TRBJ2-7): DARVTQTPRHKVTEMGQEVTMRCQPILGHNTVFWYRQTMMQGLELLAYFRNRAPLDDSGMPKDRFSAEMPDATLATLKIQPSEPRDSAVYFCASGLERASYEQYFGPGTRLTVT.

In its sample, this clone was seen a few times. This chain connects TRBV2 to TRBJ2-1; TRBD2 agrees at 8 bases. Per germline, CDR1 SNHLY and CDR2 FYNNEI. With V trimmed by 3 bases and J by 7 bases, 5 bases remained unmatched. The CDR3 spans 14 residues. CDR3 bases: TGTGCCAGCAGTGATCCCGGGGGGGCGAATGAGCAGTTCTTC. Residues: CASSDPGGANEQFF.

The genes are TRBV5-6 and TRBJ2-6; a weak D match, TRBD1 (6 bases). The ends were cut back, 2 bases at V and 2 bases at J, with 8 bases in the middle. Germline V gives CDR1 SGHDT, CDR2 YYEEEE. This CDR3 is 15 amino acids long. The CDR3 coding sequence is TGTGCCAGCAGCTTTTCAGGGGCTGGGGCCAACGTCCTGACTTTC. Its protein is CASSFSGAGANVLTF.